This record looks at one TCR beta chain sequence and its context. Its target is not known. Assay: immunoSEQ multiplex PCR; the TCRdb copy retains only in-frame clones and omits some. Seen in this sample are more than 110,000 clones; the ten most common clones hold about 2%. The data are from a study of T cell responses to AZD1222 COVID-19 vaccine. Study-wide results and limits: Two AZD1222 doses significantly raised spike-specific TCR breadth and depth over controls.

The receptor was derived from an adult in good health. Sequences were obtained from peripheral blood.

The CDR3 reads CSVGDIPYEQYF. The DNA of the CDR3 is TGCAGCGTTGGGGACATACCGTACGAGCAGTACTTC. This rearrangement joins TRBV29-1 to TRBJ2-7, with D perhaps TRBD1 (6 bases). Trimming pared 4 bases from V and 4 bases from J, leaving 11 bases between. The CDR3 is 12 residues long. Germline assignment: CDR1 SQVTM and CDR2 ANQGSEA.